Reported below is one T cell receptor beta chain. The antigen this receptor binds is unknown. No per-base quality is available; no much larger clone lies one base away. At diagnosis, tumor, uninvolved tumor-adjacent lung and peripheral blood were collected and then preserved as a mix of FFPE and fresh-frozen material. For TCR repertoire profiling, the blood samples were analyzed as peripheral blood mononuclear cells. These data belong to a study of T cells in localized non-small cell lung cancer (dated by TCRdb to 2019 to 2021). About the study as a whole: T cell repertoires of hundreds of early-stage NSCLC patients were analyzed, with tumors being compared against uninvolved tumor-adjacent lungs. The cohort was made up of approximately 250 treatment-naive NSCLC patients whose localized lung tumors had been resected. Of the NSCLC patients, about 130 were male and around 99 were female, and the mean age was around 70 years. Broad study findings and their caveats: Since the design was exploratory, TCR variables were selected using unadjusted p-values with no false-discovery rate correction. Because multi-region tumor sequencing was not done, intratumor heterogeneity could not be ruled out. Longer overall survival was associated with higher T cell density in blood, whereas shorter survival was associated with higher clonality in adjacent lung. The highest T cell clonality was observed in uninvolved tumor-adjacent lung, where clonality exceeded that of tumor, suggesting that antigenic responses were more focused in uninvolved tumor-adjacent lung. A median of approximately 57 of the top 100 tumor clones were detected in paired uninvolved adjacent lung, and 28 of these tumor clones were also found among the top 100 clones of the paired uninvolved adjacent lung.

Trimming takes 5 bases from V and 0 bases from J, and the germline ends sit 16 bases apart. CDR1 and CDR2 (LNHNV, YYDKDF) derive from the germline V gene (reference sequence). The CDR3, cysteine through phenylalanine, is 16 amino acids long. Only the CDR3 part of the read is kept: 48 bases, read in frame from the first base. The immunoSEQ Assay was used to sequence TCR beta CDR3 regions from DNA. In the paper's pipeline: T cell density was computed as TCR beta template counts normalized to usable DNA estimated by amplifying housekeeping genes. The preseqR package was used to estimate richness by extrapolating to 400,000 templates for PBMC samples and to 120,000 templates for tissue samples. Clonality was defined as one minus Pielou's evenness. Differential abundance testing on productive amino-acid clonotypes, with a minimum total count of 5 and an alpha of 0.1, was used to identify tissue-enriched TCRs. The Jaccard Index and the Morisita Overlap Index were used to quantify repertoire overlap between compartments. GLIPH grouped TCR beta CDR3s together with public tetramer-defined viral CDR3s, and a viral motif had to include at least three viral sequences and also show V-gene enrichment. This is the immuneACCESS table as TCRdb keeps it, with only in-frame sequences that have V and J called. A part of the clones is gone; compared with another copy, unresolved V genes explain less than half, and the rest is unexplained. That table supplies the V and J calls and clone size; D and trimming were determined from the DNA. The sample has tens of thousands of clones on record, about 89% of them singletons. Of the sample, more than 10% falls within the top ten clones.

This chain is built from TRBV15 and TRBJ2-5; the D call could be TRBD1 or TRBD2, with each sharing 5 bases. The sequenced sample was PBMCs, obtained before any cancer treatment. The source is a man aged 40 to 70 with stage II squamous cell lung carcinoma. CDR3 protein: CATSPQRGRNQETQYF. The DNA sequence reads TGTGCCACCAGCCCACAGAGGGGCAGAAACCAAGAGACCCAGTACTTC.